The 3 T cell receptor beta chains given below trace back to one sample, sequenced in a study of blood T cell repertoires in COVID-19. Using immunoSEQ multiplex PCR, the repertoire was profiled, and TCRdb retains in-frame clones only, with some absent. The table has about 150,000 clones, around 83% seen once; the top ten hold roughly an eighth. Sequenced material: peripheral blood. The receptors were sampled from a woman in her sixties or seventies with COVID-19, enrolled during active disease.

J is TRBJ1-4 and V is TRBV7-2; 10 bases align to TRBD1. Trimming took 0 bases from V and 3 from J; bases not matched to a gene: 7. This CDR3 spans 18 amino acids. CDR1 and CDR2 from the germline V gene are SGHTA and FQGNSA. The CDR3 sequence is CASSLAMGQGIPNEKLFF. The DNA of the CDR3 is TGTGCCAGCAGCTTAGCTATGGGACAGGGGATCCCTAATGAAAAACTGTTTTTT.

The chain is built from TRBV7-2 and TRBJ1-2; TRBD1 agrees at 8 bases. V was clipped by 6 bases and J by 6 bases; unmatched bases: 6. The CDR3 spans 13 residues. The germline gives CDR1 SGHTA, CDR2 FQGNSA. The CDR3 loop reads CASSQDRVDGYTF. The CDR3 DNA follows: TGTGCCAGCAGTCAGGACAGGGTTGATGGCTACACCTTC.

CDR3 amino acids: CASSDGTSNEKLFF. CDR3 bases: TGTGCCAGTAGTGACGGGACTTCTAATGAAAAACTGTTTTTT. The rearrangement joins TRBV19 to TRBJ1-4, with D possibly being TRBD1 (5 bases). The CDR3 is 14 amino acids. Trimming pared 5 bases from V and 3 bases from J, leaving 10 bases between. Germline CDR1 and CDR2: LNHDA and SQIVND (reference sequence). Filled out from reference TRBV19 and TRBJ1-4, the complete variable domain reads DGGITQSPKYLFRKEGQNVTLSCEQNLNHDAMYWYRQDPGQGLRLIYYSQIVNDFQKGDIAEGYSVSREKKESFPLTVTSAQKNPTAFYLCASSDGTSNEKLFFGSGTQLSVL.